This section outlines one T cell receptor beta chain sequence together with its context. Its antigen is undetermined. Germline V gene data show CDR1 as LNHDA and CDR2 as SQIVND (reference sequence). The CDR3 has 12 residues. V lost 0 bases, J lost 7 bases, and 7 bases lay in between. This record comes from a study of PD-1 blockade in classical Hodgkin lymphoma. Study outcomes and limitations: Newly diagnosed patients were reported to start with lower TCR diversity than healthy donors.

Sequencing used immunoSEQ multiplex PCR; TCRdb keeps in-frame clones, though not all of them. The sample yields 90,000 or so clones, around 80% seen once. As to time point: cycle 4 day 1 (C4D1), after less than 7 weeks of nivolumab. Relapse was seen in all patients after autologous stem cell transplantation, and brentuximab vedotin exposure was variable. This receptor was taken from a human donor with classical Hodgkin lymphoma. Sample: peripheral blood mononuclear cells (PBMCs), taken before the fourth cycle of nivolumab. The chain couples TRBV19 to TRBJ2-7; D perhaps matches TRBD2 (6 bases). CDR3 nucleotides: TGTGCCAGTAGTATAGAGGGGGGTGAGCAGTACTTC. It translates to CASSIEGGEQYF.